This T cell receptor (beta chain) originates from a study of blood T cell repertoires in COVID-19. Method: immunoSEQ multiplex PCR; TCRdb's copy keeps in-frame clones and lacks some. The sample records 100,000 or so clones, around 85% being singletons. Germline lookup yields CDR1 LNHDA and CDR2 SQIVND (reference sequence). The J segment lost 6 bases and the V segment lost 3 bases, leaving 5 bases of the junction unmatched. The length of the CDR3 is 15 residues. The sequence derives from an older woman with active or convalescent COVID-19. The source material was peripheral blood. This rearrangement joins TRBV19 to TRBJ2-2; 9 nucleotides align to TRBD2. In nucleotides, the CDR3 is TGTGCCAGTAGTATCCTAGCGGGGATACCCGGGGAGCTGTTTTTT. This gives the protein CASSILAGIPGELFF.